Only a few counts were recorded for the clone carrying this T cell receptor (beta chain). Its specificity is not known. This sample is drawn from a study of CD8+ T cells in alopecia areata. Study findings and constraints: Sharing of TCR sequences between patients (possibly for HLA-related reasons) was less clear than in mice. An increase in clonality over normal scalp was evident in lesional scalp, especially alopecia totalis/universalis. In scalp samples, resident alphabeta T cells of normal skin are also sequenced.

Both peripheral blood and punch biopsies of lesional scalp skin were obtained from patients who had alopecia areata. This CDR3 comprises 15 residues. Trimming took 1 base from V and 5 from J; bases not matched to a gene: 5. Germline values: CDR1 MGHDK, CDR2 SYGVNS. Extracted from the samples, RNA was reverse transcribed into cDNA to serve as the sequencing template. Clones were read by immunoSEQ multiplex PCR, and TCRdb kept only the in-frame ones, dropping some. There are about 97,000 clones in the sample; less than 50% occur only once, and approximately 1.4% lies in the top ten. The chain couples TRBV25-1 to TRBJ2-1; 7 bases align to TRBD2. Sequencing used CD4+ T cells sorted from blood. This sequence was found in a human donor with alopecia areata. The CDR3 nucleotides read TGTGCCAGCAGTGAATGGGCGGGAGATAACAATGAGCAGTTCTTC. It codes for CASSEWAGDNNEQFF.